The 32 T cell receptor beta chains presented below share a single source sample, sequenced in a study of a mutant IDH1 vaccine in newly diagnosed glioma. Profiled with immunoSEQ multiplex PCR; TCRdb holds only in-frame clones, not every one. The table shows 85,000 to 100,000 clones, with roughly 85% occurring only once. Documented time point: baseline, week 1 (first vaccination visit). Treatment defined: pre-vaccination baseline after standard-of-care therapy. The sequencing used PBMCs, collected from a glioma patient treated with radiotherapy, temozolomide or both. The receptors come from a woman aged 45-60 years with glioma.

This chain joins TRBV29-1 and TRBJ1-1; D may be TRBD1 (5 bases). Germline CDR1 and CDR2: SQVTM and ANQGSEA. CDR3 size: 14 residues. Trimming pared 4 bases from V and 2 bases from J, leaving 14 bases between. Written as DNA, the CDR3 is TGCAGCGTTGGGGGCAGGGACGATAACACTGAAGCTTTCTTT. Its protein is CSVGGRDDNTEAFF.

The rearrangement uses TRBV18 and TRBJ1-5, with D possibly matching TRBD1 (5 bases). In germline, CDR1 is KGHSH, CDR2 LQKENI. Trimming took off 4 bases at V and 0 bases at J, with 7 bases between the two ends. CDR3 length equals 14 residues. Here the CDR3 DNA reads TGTGCCAGCTCACTGGGACTTAGCAATCAGCCCCAGCATTTT. It is translated as CASSLGLSNQPQHF.

The rearrangement joins TRBV10-1 to TRBJ2-7; D is unclear. The ends were cut back, 0 bases at V and 8 bases at J, with 17 bases in the middle. This CDR3 comprises 15 residues. The germline CDR1 and CDR2 sequences are WNHNN and SYGVQD (reference sequence). CDR3 sequence (DNA): TGCGCCAGCAGTGAGTCGGCGGTATTAGCTACGAAGCAGTACTTC. Translation: CASSESAVLATKQYF.

This clone appeared a single time. The V call is TRBV19, the J call TRBJ1-6; 8 nucleotides align to TRBD1. Germline CDR1 reads LNHDA; CDR2 reads SQIVND (reference sequence). Trimming removed 5 bases from V and 0 bases from J; junction bases left unmatched: 3. This CDR3 comprises 16 residues. The chain's CDR3 is CASSRTGSSYNSPLHF. As DNA, the CDR3 is TGTGCCAGTAGTCGGACAGGGAGCTCCTATAATTCACCCCTCCACTTT. Combining the CDR3 with reference TRBV19 and TRBJ1-6 gives the whole variable domain DGGITQSPKYLFRKEGQNVTLSCEQNLNHDAMYWYRQDPGQGLRLIYYSQIVNDFQKGDIAEGYSVSREKKESFPLTVTSAQKNPTAFYLCASSRTGSSYNSPLHFGNGTRLTVT.

V usage is TRBV2 and J usage is TRBJ1-2; D not resolved. V lost 1 base and J 5 bases, leaving 8 bases between the germline ends. CDR1 and CDR2 (germline): SNHLY, FYNNEI. The CDR3 has 13 residues. Written as DNA, the CDR3 is TGTGCCAGCAGTGAAGGAGGCGGGTATGGCTACACCTTC. Translated: CASSEGGGYGYTF.

Of note for this clone: This sample includes further DNA sequences coding for the same CDR3. This chain uses TRBV7-9 with TRBJ2-5; 10 bases align to TRBD1. CDR1 SEHNR and CDR2 FQNEAQ come from the germline V gene (reference sequence). The CDR3 has 15 residues. J was trimmed by 2 bases and V by 3 bases; bases with no gene match: 3. CDR3 DNA: TGTGCCAGCAGCTTCGGACAGGGGGGTCAAGAGACCCAGTACTTC. Translated: CASSFGQGGQETQYF. Together with reference TRBV7-9 and TRBJ2-5, the CDR3 gives the full variable domain: DTGVSQNPRHKITKRGQNVTFRCDPISEHNRLYWYRQTLGQGPEFLTYFQNEAQLEKSRLLSDRFSAERPKGSFSTLEIQRTEQGDSAMYLCASSFGQGGQETQYFGPGTRLLVL.

V usage is TRBV4-1 and J usage is TRBJ2-3; TRBD1 is a possible D gene (7 bases). The CDR3 runs to 16 residues. Trimming stripped 4 bases from V and 0 bases from J, with 14 bases between. The germline V gene encodes CDR1 MGHRA and CDR2 YSYEKL. This CDR3 is CASSLEGATSTDTQYF. Here the CDR3 DNA reads TGCGCCAGCAGCCTGGAGGGGGCGACGAGCACAGATACGCAGTATTTT.

The chain couples TRBV10-3 to TRBJ1-2; a weak D match, TRBD1 (6 bases). The V end was cut by 0 bases, the J end by 8 bases, with 16 bases between. The CDR3 spans 15 residues. Germline loops: CDR1 ENHRY, CDR2 SYGVKD. For the CDR3, the DNA is TGTGCCATCAGTGAGTCGGAGCGGGGGCTAGGGGGCTACACCTTC. It translates to CAISESERGLGGYTF.

The chain employs TRBV5-1 and TRBJ1-1, with a weak D call TRBD1 (5 bases). Trimming removed 0 bases from V and 0 bases from J, with 12 bases in between. From germline, CDR1 is SGHRS and CDR2 YFSETQ. CDR3 length equals 16 residues. CDR3 loop: CASSLGGGRMNTEAFF. The CDR3 DNA follows: TGCGCCAGCAGCTTGGGGGGCGGCAGAATGAACACTGAAGCTTTCTTT.

The V gene is TRBV29-1, the J gene TRBJ2-7, with D perhaps TRBD1 (6 bases). Looked up from germline, CDR1 is SQVTM and CDR2 is ANQGSEA. Deletions cut 3 bases from V and 7 bases from J, with 19 bases between. The CDR3 has 14 residues. Here the CDR3 reads CSVDSGSGVGEQYF. The CDR3 DNA is TGCAGCGTTGACTCGGGGTCAGGGGTAGGAGAGCAGTACTTC.

V usage is TRBV28 and J usage is TRBJ1-5; D gene unclear. Trimming removed 4 bases at V and 0 bases at J, with 10 bases between. The CDR3 runs to 15 residues. CDR1 and CDR2 (germline): MDHEN, SYDVKM. CDR3 sequence: CASSYPGNSNQPQHF. The CDR3 DNA follows: TGTGCCAGCAGTTACCCCGGGAATAGCAATCAGCCCCAGCATTTT.

The chain has TRBV28 and TRBJ1-2; TRBD1 aligns across 9 bases. Germline CDR1 is MDHEN and CDR2 is SYDVKM. CDR3 size: 16 residues. Trimming at V came to 5 bases and at J to 0 bases, leaving 7 bases not matched to a gene. CDR3 sequence: CASSPGTGHPNYGYTF. The CDR3 coding sequence is TGTGCCAGCAGTCCCGGGACAGGGCACCCTAACTATGGCTACACCTTC.

J is TRBJ1-4 and V is TRBV6-1; weak D call: TRBD1 (6 bases). This CDR3 is 15 amino acids long. Germline values: CDR1 MNHNS, CDR2 SASEGT. Trimming took 2 bases from V and 8 from J, leaving 15 bases between them. As DNA, the CDR3 is TGTGCCAGCAGTGAATACGGGGACACTACCGAAAAACTGTTTTTT. Translated, it gives CASSEYGDTTEKLFF.

V is TRBV25-1 and J is TRBJ2-7; 8 positions match TRBD1. Germline V gene data show CDR1 as MGHDK and CDR2 as SYGVNS. V gave up 7 bases and J gave up 1 base; unmatched junction bases: 3. This CDR3 is built from 13 residues. The CDR3 coding sequence is TGTGCCAGCACTACAGGGGGTTCCTACGAGCAGTACTTC. Translating gives CASTTGGSYEQYF.

This clone was recorded only once. This chain connects TRBV4-2 to TRBJ2-3; D is uncertain. The CDR3 consists of 15 residues. Between the trimmed V and J ends, which lost 5 bases and 3 bases, there was a span of 15 bases. The germline V gene has CDR1 LGHNA and CDR2 YNFKEQ. The CDR3 loop reads CASSSPGPRTDTQYF. Here the CDR3 DNA reads TGTGCCAGCAGCTCCCCGGGCCCTAGAACAGATACGCAGTATTTT.

The chain carries TRBV7-2 and TRBJ1-6; D unresolved. This CDR3 comprises 13 residues. Germline V gene sequence: CDR1 SGHTA, CDR2 FQGNSA. Between the trimmed V and J ends, which lost 9 bases and 7 bases, there was a span of 13 bases. CDR3 DNA: TGTGCCAGTTCACGGGTTGCAAATTCACCCCTCCACTTT. Protein sequence: CASSRVANSPLHF.

This clone was seen a handful of times. V usage is TRBV11-3 and J usage is TRBJ1-1, with D uncertain. This CDR3 has 13 residues. Trimming took off 5 bases at V and 1 base at J, with 8 bases between the two ends. From germline, CDR1 is SGHNT and CDR2 YENEEA. CDR3 sequence: CASSGYSNTEAFF. CDR3 sequence (DNA): TGTGCCAGCAGCGGATACTCGAACACTGAAGCTTTCTTT. The variable domain in full, completed from reference TRBV11-3 and TRBJ1-1, reads EAGVVQSPRYKIIEKKQPVAFWCNPISGHNTLYWYLQNLGQGPELLIRYENEEAVDDSQLPKDRFSAERLKGVDSTLKIQPAELGDSAVYLCASSGYSNTEAFFGQGTRLTVV.

The rearrangement links TRBV6-1 to TRBJ1-6; D is uncertain. Germline V gives CDR1 MNHNS, CDR2 SASEGT. Trimming stripped 5 bases from V and 7 bases from J, with 9 bases between. CDR3 length equals 13 residues. Here the CDR3 reads CASSRSINSPLHF. In nucleotides, the CDR3 is TGTGCCAGCAGTAGGTCCATAAATTCACCCCTCCACTTT.

The table lists this clone with a few counts. V and J are TRBV10-3 and TRBJ2-7, with 10 nucleotides matching TRBD1. Germline trimming cut 7 bases from V and 5 bases from J; bases unmatched to any gene: 5. Germline V gene data show CDR1 as ENHRY and CDR2 as SYGVKD. This CDR3 comprises 13 residues. The chain's CDR3 is CAIKGQGIHEQYF. Written as DNA, the CDR3 is TGTGCCATCAAGGGACAGGGGATCCACGAGCAGTACTTC.

This chain joins TRBV19 and TRBJ1-6; D not resolved. V gave up 6 bases and J gave up 5 bases, with 14 bases separating them. The CDR3 consists of 15 residues. The germline gives CDR1 LNHDA, CDR2 SQIVND (reference sequence). The DNA of the CDR3 is TGTGCCAGTAGGGAGGAGGTTGTGGATAATTCACCCCTCCACTTT. This translates into CASREEVVDNSPLHF.

The gene calls are TRBV5-1 and TRBJ2-7, with TRBD1 matching 7 bases. The ends lost 3 bases at V and 4 bases at J; junction bases unmatched: 4. This CDR3 is built from 13 residues. The germline gives CDR1 SGHRS, CDR2 YFSETQ. CDR3 residues: CASSSGQSYEQYF. The DNA of the CDR3 is TGCGCCAGCAGCTCGGGACAGTCTTACGAGCAGTACTTC.

The chain uses TRBV4-1 and TRBJ1-6; D gene ambiguous. The germline V and J ends were trimmed by 4 bases and 5 bases, with 6 bases remaining between them. Germline CDR1 reads MGHRA; CDR2 reads YSYEKL. The CDR3 extends over 13 amino acids. The CDR3 sequence is CASSPENNSPLHF. The CDR3 nucleotides read TGCGCCAGCAGCCCGGAAAATAATTCACCCCTCCACTTT.

This rearrangement joins TRBV5-1 to TRBJ2-3, with D perhaps matching TRBD2 (6 bases). Germline loops: CDR1 SGHRS, CDR2 YFSETQ. Trimming took off 4 bases at V and 2 bases at J, with 14 bases between the two ends. This CDR3 comprises 15 residues. CDR3 sequence: CASSPEGDSTDTQYF. The CDR3 nucleotides read TGCGCCAGCAGCCCGGAAGGGGACTCCACAGATACGCAGTATTTT.

DNA for the CDR3: TGTGCCAGCAGTTACTCTGACGGGAACTACGAGCAGTACTTC. Protein sequence: CASSYSDGNYEQYF. The chain is built from TRBV6-5 and TRBJ2-7, with D possibly matching TRBD2 (5 bases). V was cut by 0 bases and J by 3 bases, with 9 bases left in between. The CDR3 is 14 residues long. Per the germline V gene, CDR1 is MNHEY and CDR2 is SVGAGI.

The genes are TRBV10-3 and TRBJ2-7; possible D gene TRBD2, 7 bases. Trimming took 8 bases from V and 0 from J, leaving 29 bases between them. Germline V gene sequence: CDR1 ENHRY, CDR2 SYGVKD. CDR3 length: 19 residues. The CDR3 spells CAIRQVRGLGPAISYEQYF. The CDR3 DNA is TGTGCCATCCGCCAGGTGCGGGGGCTGGGACCCGCCATCTCCTACGAGCAGTACTTC.

This sequence joins TRBV6-6 and TRBJ1-1, with D maybe TRBD1 (5 bases). The CDR3 has 14 residues. Germline CDR1 MNHNY, CDR2 SVGAGI (reference sequence). Trimming left V 10 bases short and J 3 bases short, with 18 bases between. CDR3 loop: CATREGLLDTEAFF. The CDR3, as DNA: TGTGCCACCCGGGAGGGGTTGTTGGACACTGAAGCTTTCTTT.

The V and J genes are TRBV14 and TRBJ2-7, with no clear D. In germline, CDR1 is SGHDN, CDR2 FVKESK. The CDR3 is made up of 13 amino acids. Trimming left V 0 bases short and J 7 bases short, with 10 bases between. CDR3 in DNA: TGTGCCAGCAGCCAAGAGGAAGGGTGGGAGCAGTACTTC. Amino acid sequence: CASSQEEGWEQYF.

V usage is TRBV14 and J usage is TRBJ2-2; 10 nucleotides align to TRBD2. Germline V lookup: CDR1 SGHDN, CDR2 FVKESK. J was trimmed by 4 bases and V by 0 bases; bases with no gene match: 14. This CDR3 contains 20 residues. The CDR3 DNA is TGTGCCAGCAGCCAAGAAGGGCAAAAAGCGGGGGGGCGAGGCACCGGGGAGCTGTTTTTT. As protein: CASSQEGQKAGGRGTGELFF.

This clone was seen just once. The gene calls are TRBV9 and TRBJ1-5; D unclear. CDR1 and CDR2 from the germline V gene are SGDLS and YYNGEE. The length of the CDR3 is 15 residues. V was trimmed by 4 bases and J by 2 bases, leaving 13 bases between them. The chain's CDR3 is CASSTGVSGNQPQHF. Written as DNA, the CDR3 is TGTGCCAGCAGCACCGGGGTGTCGGGCAATCAGCCCCAGCATTTT.

This clone has just a few counts. V gene TRBV19 combines with J gene TRBJ1-1; D is unclear. The CDR3 is 14 residues long. The germline V and J ends were trimmed by 4 bases and 1 base, with 10 bases remaining between them. CDR1 and CDR2 from the germline V gene are LNHDA and SQIVND (reference sequence). CDR3: CASSTYRENTEAFF. The CDR3 coding sequence is TGTGCCAGTAGTACGTACCGGGAGAACACTGAAGCTTTCTTT.

Only one count was recorded for this clone. The chain links TRBV28 to TRBJ2-7; 9 bases are a match to TRBD1. The CDR3 runs to 14 residues. Germline loops: CDR1 MDHEN, CDR2 SYDVKM. V shed 6 bases and J 1 base; nucleotides not matched to a gene: 4. CDR3 nucleotide sequence: TGTGCCAGCAGAACCGGGACAGGGTCCTACGAGCAGTACTTC. Protein: CASRTGTGSYEQYF.

V gene TRBV6-1 combines with J gene TRBJ2-7; D perhaps matches TRBD1 (6 bases). The germline V and J ends were trimmed by 6 bases and 6 bases, with 9 bases remaining between them. Germline-derived CDR1 and CDR2 are MNHNS and SASEGT. This CDR3 is built from 11 residues. The CDR3 spells CASRQGSEQYF. As DNA, the CDR3 is TGTGCCAGCAGACAGGGCTCCGAGCAGTACTTC.